These 29 T cell receptor beta chains came from one sample sequenced in a study of Tregs in tolerant kidney transplant recipients (dated by TCRdb to about 2019). The library was built by means of the immunoSEQ multiplex PCR assay. TCRdb took over this immuneACCESS table, retaining in-frame rearrangements with V and J assigned. Such tables are incomplete; in checked studies, under half of the missing clones stem from an unresolved V gene, and the remainder is unexplained. This sample has roughly 120,000 clones in its table, and almost 95% of those were observed once. The ten biggest clones cover roughly 0.63% of the sample. The sequenced sample was CD4+ T cells from blood. Source of these receptors: a human donor in good health.

V is TRBV7-2 and J is TRBJ1-2, with D possibly TRBD1 on 5 matching bases. CDR1 is SGHTA and CDR2 is FQGNSA in the germline V gene. CDR3 size: 17 residues. V shed 5 bases and J shed 1 base, with 20 bases lying between them. The CDR3 DNA reads as TGTGCCAGCAGCCCTCCTCGCGGGGGGTATAGTAACTATGGCTACACCTTC. This codes for CASSPPRGGYSNYGYTF.

The rearrangement joins TRBV2 to TRBJ2-2; unclear D gene. Germline V gene data show CDR1 as SNHLY and CDR2 as FYNNEI. V was pared by 4 bases and J by 5 bases, with 8 bases between. This CDR3 is built from 13 residues. The CDR3 region has the DNA TGTGCCAGCAGTGTTTCGCGTACCGGGGAGCTGTTTTTT. Encoded protein: CASSVSRTGELFF.

The V and J genes are TRBV7-9 and TRBJ2-2; D may be TRBD2 (6 bases). V was trimmed by 4 bases and J by 7 bases, leaving 16 bases between them. The length of the CDR3 is 15 residues. Germline loops: CDR1 SEHNR, CDR2 FQNEAQ (reference sequence). The CDR3 bases are TGTGCCAGCAGCTCCTGGCGCTTCGGGAGCGGGGAGCTGTTTTTT. Translating it yields CASSSWRFGSGELFF.

The rearrangement uses TRBV19 and TRBJ1-5; TRBD1 matches 7 bases. Germline V gene data show CDR1 as LNHDA and CDR2 as SQIVND (reference sequence). The CDR3 extends over 16 amino acids. V dropped 3 bases and J dropped 3; count of bases not matched to a gene: 8. CDR3 sequence reads: CASSIETGRPNQPQHF. The CDR3 coding sequence is TGTGCCAGTAGTATCGAGACAGGGAGACCCAATCAGCCCCAGCATTTT.

The chain combines TRBV23-1 with TRBJ1-1; the D is unclear. TRBV23-1 qualifies as an ORF whose function is uncertain. The CDR3 is made up of 14 amino acids. V was cut by 0 bases and J by 2 bases, with 7 bases left in between. CDR3 DNA: TGCGCCAGCAGTCAATCGGGCCCAAACACTGAAGCTTTCTTT. Translation: CASSQSGPNTEAFF.

The chain uses TRBV4-1 and TRBJ1-5; 8 positions agree with TRBD1. CDR1 and CDR2 from the germline V gene are MGHRA and YSYEKL. V lost 2 bases, J lost 4 bases, and 7 bases stayed unmatched. The CDR3 runs 16 residues. CDR3 in amino acids: CASSQTPGTGNQPQHF. The CDR3 DNA is TGCGCCAGCAGCCAAACACCAGGGACAGGTAATCAGCCCCAGCATTTT.

The chain couples TRBV19 to TRBJ1-2, with TRBD1 identical over 8 bases. The CDR3 has 14 residues. V shed 5 bases, J shed 4 bases, and the junction held 6 bases outside the gene matches. Germline V gene lookup returns CDR1 LNHDA and CDR2 SQIVND (reference sequence). CDR3 nucleotide sequence: TGTGCCAGTAGTCGGGCAGGGGGCGGCTATGGCTACACCTTC. Translation gives CASSRAGGGYGYTF.

The chain couples TRBV18 to TRBJ2-7; D gene ambiguous. CDR3 length: 12 amino acids. Per the germline V gene, CDR1 is KGHSH and CDR2 is LQKENI. Trimming shortened V by 3 bases and J by 7 bases, and 10 bases separated the two germline ends. The DNA of the CDR3 is TGTGCCAGCTCACCCCCGACCGGGGAGCAGTACTTC. This encodes CASSPPTGEQYF. Based on the CDR3 plus reference TRBV18 and TRBJ2-7, the full variable domain is NAGVMQNPRHLVRRRGQEARLRCSPMKGHSHVYWYRQLPEEGLKFMVYLQKENIIDESGMPKERFSAEFPKEGPSILRIQQVVRGDSAAYFCASSPPTGEQYFGPGTRLTVT.

The V gene is TRBV19, the J gene TRBJ2-7, with D uncertain. V was shortened by 5 bases and J by 3 bases, with 8 bases between the two germline ends. Germline CDR1 is LNHDA and CDR2 is SQIVND (reference sequence). There are 12 residues in the CDR3. The DNA of the CDR3 is TGTGCCAGTAGTGTCCAGAGCTACGAGCAGTACTTC. Translating gives CASSVQSYEQYF.

This clone has just a few counts. The rearrangement links TRBV2 to TRBJ2-7, with D perhaps matching TRBD2 (6 bases). The CDR3 runs 11 residues. Between the trimmed V and J ends, which lost 6 bases and 9 bases, there was a span of 12 bases. Germline lookup yields CDR1 SNHLY and CDR2 FYNNEI. The CDR3 DNA reads TGTGCCAGCAGGGGTTGGAGGGGGCAGTACTTC. Its translation: CASRGWRGQYF.

This clone was observed once. J is TRBJ2-2 and V is TRBV13; TRBD2 matches at 9 bases. Germline-derived CDR1 and CDR2 are PRHDT and FYEKMQ (reference sequence). The CDR3 length is 18 residues. After removal of 1 base from V and 3 bases from J, the junction contained 9 bases not matched to a gene. This CDR3 is CASSLVGLATKYTGELFF. The CDR3 nucleotides are TGTGCCAGCAGCTTAGTAGGACTAGCGACAAAATACACCGGGGAGCTGTTTTTT.

This clone was seen a single time. The chain is built from TRBV10-3 and TRBJ2-7; 10 positions agree with TRBD1. This CDR3 has 16 residues. The ends lost 7 bases at V and 5 bases at J; junction bases unmatched: 14. CDR1 ENHRY and CDR2 SYGVKD come from the germline V gene. CDR3 bases: TGTGCCATCAAGGAGGGGACAGGGGAGAGTGGGGACGAGCAGTACTTC. Residues: CAIKEGTGESGDEQYF.

V is TRBV18 and J is TRBJ2-1, with 8 positions matching TRBD2. The germline V gene has CDR1 KGHSH and CDR2 LQKENI. With 3 bases clipped from V and 7 bases from J, the junction kept 5 bases outside the gene matches. The CDR3 has 14 residues. The CDR3 sequence is CASSPRGGDNEQFF. The CDR3 DNA reads as TGTGCCAGCTCACCCCGGGGGGGGGATAATGAGCAGTTCTTC.

This clone was detected only once. The J gene is TRBJ1-1, the V gene TRBV4-2, with no clear D. Per germline, CDR1 LGHNA and CDR2 YNFKEQ. The V gene lost 3 bases and the J gene lost 2 bases, with 10 bases spanning the gap. The CDR3 covers 14 residues. CDR3 loop: CASSHAKGNTEAFF. Written as DNA, the CDR3 is TGTGCCAGCAGCCACGCTAAGGGTAACACTGAAGCTTTCTTT.

The chain couples TRBV5-4 to TRBJ1-2; tentative D call: TRBD1 (5 bases). Between the trimmed V and J ends, which lost 0 bases and 6 bases, there was a span of 9 bases. The germline CDR1 and CDR2 sequences are SGHNT and YYREEE (reference sequence). There are 13 residues in the CDR3. This CDR3 reads CASSLALGDGYTF. DNA for the CDR3: TGTGCCAGCAGCTTGGCCCTAGGGGATGGCTACACCTTC.

The chain uses TRBV27 and TRBJ2-3, with 8 bases aligning to TRBD2. This CDR3 region has 14 residues. Germline trimming cut 0 bases from V and 8 bases from J; bases unmatched to any gene: 4. CDR1 and CDR2 (germline): MNHEY, SMNVEV (reference sequence). The CDR3 DNA reads TGTGCCAGCAGTTTATCTCCCCGGGGGGGTACGCAGTATTTT. It is translated as CASSLSPRGGTQYF.

The genes are TRBV7-6 and TRBJ1-1; D is undetermined. This CDR3 has 14 residues. V was clipped by 0 bases and J by 1 base, with 6 bases between them. Germline loops: CDR1 SGHVS, CDR2 FNYEAQ. The chain's CDR3 is CASSLARKNTEAFF. For the CDR3, the DNA is TGTGCCAGCAGCTTAGCGCGAAAGAACACTGAAGCTTTCTTT.

Note on this clone: At the DNA level, this CDR3 is encoded by other sequences in the same sample as well. The rearrangement uses TRBV30 and TRBJ1-5, with D unclear. CDR1 GTSNPN and CDR2 SVGIG come from the germline V gene (reference sequence). Deletions cut 0 bases from V and 4 bases from J, with 7 bases between. This CDR3 is 13 amino acids long. CDR3: CAWSVLRNQPQHF. Here the CDR3 DNA reads TGTGCCTGGAGTGTCTTGAGGAATCAGCCCCAGCATTTT.

The chain combines TRBV19 with TRBJ1-5; 10 bases line up with TRBD1. From germline, CDR1 is LNHDA and CDR2 SQIVND (reference sequence). This CDR3 spans 15 amino acids. J gave up 7 bases and V 6 bases, and 9 bases lay outside the gene matches. The CDR3 DNA is TGTGCCAGTAGCCAACCGGGACAGGGGTTCCAGCCCCAGCATTTT. This codes for CASSQPGQGFQPQHF.

This clone was recorded once. The chain couples TRBV19 to TRBJ1-1; D uncertain. The CDR3 is 14 amino acids. Germline loops: CDR1 LNHDA, CDR2 SQIVND (reference sequence). The V and J ends lost 8 bases and 4 bases respectively, with 17 bases between them. The DNA for the CDR3 is TGTGCCAGTCACGGTTTTCATGATTCCACTGAAGCTTTCTTT. It codes for CASHGFHDSTEAFF.

V gene TRBV6-5 combines with J gene TRBJ1-1, with D unresolved. Germline CDR1 MNHEY, CDR2 SVGAGI. This CDR3 contains 11 residues. Trimming shortened V by 2 bases and J by 8 bases, and 6 bases separated the two germline ends. In nucleotides, the CDR3 is TGTGCCAGCAGTTACCGGAAGGAAGCTTTCTTT. It encodes CASSYRKEAFF.

The chain employs TRBV6-5 and TRBJ2-1; TRBD2 agrees at 12 bases. There are 15 residues in the CDR3. Germline V gene data show CDR1 as MNHEY and CDR2 as SVGAGI. The V segment lost 6 bases and the J segment 6 bases; nucleotides outside the gene matches: 6. CDR3 region: CASRLGLAGLNEQFF. The CDR3 DNA reads TGTGCCAGCAGATTAGGACTAGCGGGGCTCAATGAGCAGTTCTTC.

The CDR3: CASSLPGLLYEQYF. The CDR3 region has the DNA TGTGCCAGCAGCTTACCGGGACTCCTTTACGAGCAGTACTTC. The chain recombines TRBV5-5 with TRBJ2-7, with a possible D match to TRBD2 (6 bases). Trimming pared 2 bases from V and 4 bases from J, leaving 13 bases between. Germline-derived CDR1 and CDR2 are SGHKS and YYEKEE (reference sequence). The CDR3 is made up of 14 amino acids.

The chain uses TRBV6-1 and TRBJ1-1; D call uncertain. Trimming removed 7 bases at V and 0 bases at J, with 15 bases between. The CDR3 sequence is 15 residues long. The germline V gene encodes CDR1 MNHNS and CDR2 SASEGT. Here the CDR3 reads CASTREWGLNTEAFF. The DNA of the CDR3 is TGTGCCAGCACCCGCGAGTGGGGTTTGAACACTGAAGCTTTCTTT.

This clone appeared once. The chain joins TRBV4-1 to TRBJ2-7; D is unresolved. This CDR3 region has 16 residues. The germline V gene has CDR1 MGHRA and CDR2 YSYEKL. The ends were cut back, 0 bases at V and 1 base at J, with 13 bases in the middle. This chain's CDR3 is CASSQDDAPESYEQYF. CDR3 nucleotides: TGCGCCAGCAGCCAAGATGACGCCCCTGAGTCCTACGAGCAGTACTTC.

This sequence joins TRBV6-1 and TRBJ1-5; 8 bases fit TRBD1. There are 15 residues in the CDR3. Germline trimming cut 3 bases from V and 3 bases from J; bases unmatched to any gene: 4. Germline V CDR1 and CDR2: MNHNS, SASEGT. CDR3 nucleotide sequence: TGTGCCAGCAGTGATCAGGGGGCCTACAATCAGCCCCAGCATTTT. Its translation is CASSDQGAYNQPQHF.

The sample holds one count of this clone. The chain couples TRBV6-5 to TRBJ1-2; D gene ambiguous. V was trimmed by 4 bases and J by 4 bases, leaving 10 bases between them. The length of the CDR3 is 13 residues. CDR1 and CDR2 (germline): MNHEY, SVGAGI. In DNA, the CDR3 is TGTGCCAGCAGTTCTAGATCGGGCTATGGCTACACCTTC. This translates into CASSSRSGYGYTF.

The rearrangement uses TRBV5-1 and TRBJ1-2; tentatively, D is TRBD1 (6 bases). The CDR3 length is 14 residues. From germline, CDR1 is SGHRS and CDR2 YFSETQ. Trimming cost V 0 bases and J 6 bases, with 12 bases left between them. The CDR3 nucleotides are TGCGCCAGCAGCTTGGATAGGGGGTGGGATGGCTACACCTTC. This translates into CASSLDRGWDGYTF.

The chain links TRBV5-4 to TRBJ2-7; 14 positions agree with TRBD2. J gave up 7 bases and V 4 bases, and 7 bases lay outside the gene matches. The germline gives CDR1 SGHNT, CDR2 YYREEE (reference sequence). This CDR3 has 15 amino acids. The CDR3 protein is CASSLRTSGRKEQYF. Written as DNA, the CDR3 is TGTGCCAGCAGCCTGCGGACTAGCGGGAGGAAGGAGCAGTACTTC.